The rows below give T cell receptor beta chains drawn from one sample of a study of blood T cell repertoires in COVID-19. The table came from immunoSEQ multiplex PCR; TCRdb's copy has only in-frame clones and leaves some out. The data show about 170,000 clones, about 89% seen once. Sequencing was carried out using peripheral blood. The receptors stem from a man in his sixties or seventies with acute or convalescent COVID-19. Both conserved end residues are part of each CDR3. Fields, in order: V gene, clone size, D gene, J gene, CDR3 DNA, CDR3 protein. A D gene is named only where the DNA matches it firmly. Clone sizes are given selectively: once, few, many, or a class where the clone is expanded.

TRBV27	NA	TRBD2	TRBJ2-1	TGTGCCAGCAGTTTATTCGCTAGCGGGGGCCTAAGGGCCTACAATGAGCAGTTCTTC	CASSLFASGGLRAYNEQFF
TRBV18	NA	TRBD1	TRBJ2-3	TGTGCCAGCTCACCCCAGACAGGGACCCCAGATACGCAGTATTTT	CASSPQTGTPDTQYF
TRBV27	NA	TRBD2	TRBJ2-7	TGTGCCAGCAGCATTCGCCCCCTACTCTATGCTAGCGGGAGAATTCACGAGCAGTACTTC	CASSIRPLLYASGRIHEQYF
TRBV5-1	once	NA	TRBJ2-2	TGCGCCAGCAGCTTGGTATCCAGGGGCGCCGGGGAGCTGTTTTTT	CASSLVSRGAGELFF
TRBV18	NA	TRBD2	TRBJ2-3	TGTGCCAGCTCACCAGGACTAGCGGGAGACGGTACAGATACGCAGTATTTT	CASSPGLAGDGTDTQYF
TRBV5-6	NA	NA	TRBJ2-5	TGTGCCAGCAGTCCCGAGGGCAGGGAGGAAGAGACCCAGTACTTC	CASSPEGREEETQYF
TRBV7-6	NA	NA	TRBJ1-6	TGTGCCAGCAGCTCCGGGGGAATATTGACGTCACCCCTCCACTTT	CASSSGGILTSPLHF
TRBV19	once	TRBD1	TRBJ1-4	TGTGCCAGTAGTATTTCCGGGACAGGGGTAGGGAATGAAAAACTGTTTTTT	CASSISGTGVGNEKLFF
TRBV18	NA	NA	TRBJ2-1	TGTGCCAGCTCACCTCGACAGACCTACAATGAGCAGTTCTTC	CASSPRQTYNEQFF
TRBV2	NA	NA	TRBJ1-6	TGTGCCAGCAGCATCAGTTCACCCCTCCACTTT	CASSISSPLHF
TRBV11-2	NA	NA	TRBJ2-6	TGTGCCAGCAGCTTAGACTGGGCACAGATCTCTGGGGCCAACGTCCTGACTTTC	CASSLDWAQISGANVLTF
TRBV27	NA	TRBD2	TRBJ2-1	TGTGCCAGCAGTACCAGGGGGCTAGCGGGAGGGGGTGAGCAGTTCTTC	CASSTRGLAGGGEQFF
TRBV6-6	NA	NA	TRBJ1-2	TGTGCCAGCAGTTACGGGTCCGGGGGGCATGGCTACACCTTC	CASSYGSGGHGYTF
TRBV27	NA	TRBD2	TRBJ2-3	TGTGCCACCTCGGGACTAGCGGGGGCATTCGGTGGTACGCAGTATTTT	CATSGLAGAFGGTQYF
TRBV7-3	NA	NA	TRBJ2-1	TGTGCCAGCAGCTCTGGGGCTAGCGCATACAATGAGCAGTTCTTC	CASSSGASAYNEQFF
TRBV20-1	NA	NA	TRBJ1-6	TGCAGTGCTAGTCCCGGGACATCGGGTTCACCCCTCCACTTT	CSASPGTSGSPLHF
TRBV3-1/TRBV3-2	NA	NA	TRBJ1-2	TGTGCCAGCAGGGGGGGGTCCTCAGGCCTTTATGGCTACACCTTC	CASRGGSSGLYGYTF
TRBV19	few	NA	TRBJ2-2	TGTGCCAGTAGGGGGGACTTCTCCGGGGAGCTGTTTTTT	CASRGDFSGELFF
TRBV4-2	NA	TRBD1	TRBJ2-1	TGTGCCAGCAGCCAAGATAGATCAACAGGGGGCTGGGGTGAGCAGTTCTTC	CASSQDRSTGGWGEQFF
TRBV5-1	NA	TRBD1	TRBJ2-2	TGCGCCAGCAGCGCAGCGACAGGGACGAACACCGGGGAGCTGTTTTTT	CASSAATGTNTGELFF
TRBV29-1	NA	NA	TRBJ1-2	TGCAGCGTTGGAAGAACAGGGTTAGGCTACACCTTC	CSVGRTGLGYTF
TRBV3-1/TRBV3-2	NA	TRBD1	TRBJ1-2	TGTGCCAGCAGCCCCCGAGCTGGGACAGGGAGCGGCTACACCTTC	CASSPRAGTGSGYTF
TRBV24-1	NA	NA	TRBJ2-2	TGTGCCACCAGTGATTTAGGAGGGACCGGGGAGCTGTTTTTT	CATSDLGGTGELFF
TRBV5-1	NA	NA	TRBJ2-7	TGCGCCAGCAGCTTGGAGGACAGCTACGAGCAGTACTTC	CASSLEDSYEQYF
TRBV5-6	NA	NA	TRBJ1-6	TGTGCCAGCAGCCTATGGGCTAATTCACCCCTCCACTTT	CASSLWANSPLHF
TRBV12-2	NA	NA	TRBJ2-7	TGTGCAAGTCGCCCACCCGCCCAGGGGGGAGAGCAGTACTTC	CASRPPAQGGEQYF
TRBV6-5	NA	TRBD1	TRBJ1-1	TGTGCCAGCATTCACAGGGGGCGCAGGGACACTGAAGCTTTCTTT	CASIHRGRRDTEAFF
TRBV3-1/TRBV3-2	NA	NA	TRBJ2-2	TGTGCCAGCAGTCCTAGGGGGAAAGCGAACACCGGGGAGCTGTTTTTT	CASSPRGKANTGELFF
TRBV5-1	NA	TRBD2	TRBJ2-1	TGCGCCAGCAGCCGACCGACTAGCGGGAGGGCCCGCGGGTCCTACAATGAGCAGTTCTTC	CASSRPTSGRARGSYNEQFF
TRBV18	NA	NA	TRBJ2-2	TGTGCCAGCTCACCACCGTGGAGCGGAGCGAACACCGGGGAGCTGTTTTTT	CASSPPWSGANTGELFF
TRBV29-1	NA	NA	TRBJ2-6	TGCAGCGTTGGTTCGGGGGCCAACGTCCTGACTTTC	CSVGSGANVLTF
TRBV29-1	NA	TRBD1	TRBJ1-5	TGCAGCGTCCGACTTGGACAGGGGCCAAATCAGCCCCAGCATTTT	CSVRLGQGPNQPQHF
TRBV5-1	NA	NA	TRBJ1-1	TGCGCCAGCAGCCAAAACATGAACACTGAAGCTTTCTTT	CASSQNMNTEAFF